The 31 T cell receptor beta chains below come from one sample, sequenced in a study of blood T cells in healthy people across ages (dated by TCRdb to about 2015). Receptor amplification or capture employed 5' RACE. Sequenced using an Illumina HiSeq 2500. A second PCR of roughly 7 to 11 cycles was performed with a sample-barcoded 5' primer and a J-beta primer mix. TCRdb's own reprocessing of the public reads used fastp at Q25 and MiXCR and kept productive beta chains. Rows matching on CDR3 protein sequence are summarized as one entry with the most common DNA and genes. This sample has about 800,000 distinct CDR3 sequences in its table, and more than 20% of those were observed once. Roughly 3.5% of the sample is taken by the ten largest. The sample was also linked to a second study, of T cells of mothers and their children.

Sequencing was performed on blood. The receptors were gathered from a boy aged 5-17 years in good health.

The genes are TRBV7-9 and TRBJ2-5; D is tentatively TRBD1 or TRBD2 (6 bases each). From germline, CDR1 is SEHNR and CDR2 FQNEAQ (reference sequence). Trimming removed 4 bases at V and 2 bases at J, with 11 bases between. CDR3 length: 14 residues. The CDR3 DNA reads TGTGCCAGCAGCTCTGGAGGGGGTCAAGAGACCCAGTACTTC. It translates to CASSSGGGQETQYF.

The table lists this clonotype with a few counts. The V call is TRBV7-6, the J call TRBJ1-6; weak D call: TRBD1 (5 bases). V lost 5 bases to trimming and J lost 5 bases, with 13 bases between them. Germline CDR1 and CDR2: SGHVS and FNYEAQ. CDR3 length equals 15 residues. The CDR3 sequence: CASSQGQGDNSPLHF. CDR3 bases: TGTGCCAGCAGCCAAGGACAAGGGGATAATTCACCCCTCCACTTT.

This clonotype turned up a few times. The chain carries TRBV5-1 and TRBJ1-3; D perhaps matches TRBD1 (6 bases). CDR1 is SGHRS and CDR2 is YFSETQ in the germline V gene. Trimming left V 4 bases short and J 4 bases short, with 12 bases between. The CDR3 consists of 14 residues. CDR3 protein: CASSVDRTGNTIYF. The CDR3 bases are TGCGCCAGCAGCGTAGACAGGACGGGAAACACCATATATTTT.

The count of this clonotype is one. V usage is TRBV4-3 and J usage is TRBJ2-5; TRBD2 agrees at 9 bases. The J call may be faulty, since TRBJ2-7 better matches the DNA end. The CDR3 sequence is 15 residues long. CDR1 is LGHNA and CDR2 is YSLEER in the germline V gene. CDR3 bases: TGCGCCAGCAGCCAAGATACGGGACTAGCCGGCGAGCAGTACTTC. Its translation is CASSQDTGLAGEQYF.

This clonotype showed up just a few times. The genes are TRBV7-3 and TRBJ2-7; the match to TRBD2 covers 12 bases. Germline V gives CDR1 SGHTA, CDR2 FQGTGA. V shed 1 base, J shed 4 bases, and the junction held 2 bases outside the gene matches. This CDR3 contains 15 residues. The CDR3 DNA reads as TGTGCCAGCAGCTTAATACTAGCGGGGGGATACGAGCAGTACTTC. This gives the protein CASSLILAGGYEQYF. Drawing the rest from reference TRBV7-3 and TRBJ2-7, the complete variable domain is GAGVSQTPSNKVTEKGKYVELRCDPISGHTALYWYRQSLGQGPEFLIYFQGTGAADDSGLPNDRFFAVRPEGSVSTLKIQRTERGDSAVYLCASSLILAGGYEQYFGPGTRLTVT.

This clonotype was seen only a few times. This chain joins TRBV27 and TRBJ2-7; TRBD2 agrees at 10 bases. The germline V gene encodes CDR1 MNHEY and CDR2 SMNVEV (reference sequence). CDR3 length equals 16 residues. Losses at the gene ends were 0 bases for V and 0 bases for J; bases not matched to a gene: 2. CDR3 in DNA: TGTGCCAGCAGTTTATCTGCTAGCGGGAGCTCCTACGAGCAGTACTTC. Residues: CASSLSASGSSYEQYF.

This chain links TRBV12-3 or TRBV12-4 with TRBJ2-1, with TRBD2 as a possible D gene (6 bases). The J call may be incorrect, as the DNA end agrees better with TRBJ2-7. This CDR3 has 14 residues. CDR3: CASSPVGEAYEQYF. As DNA, the CDR3 is TGTGCCAGCAGTCCAGTCGGGGAGGCCTACGAGCAGTACTTC.

There are a few counts of this clonotype. The rearrangement joins TRBV28 to TRBJ1-1, with D perhaps matching TRBD1 (5 bases). V was shortened by 5 bases and J by 1 base, with 17 bases between the two germline ends. The CDR3 is made up of 16 amino acids. Germline CDR1 MDHEN, CDR2 SYDVKM. The CDR3 protein is CASSARGGGANTEAFF. The DNA of the CDR3 is TGTGCCAGCAGTGCTCGGGGGGGTGGGGCGAACACTGAAGCTTTCTTT. Complete variable domain (other parts from reference TRBV28 and TRBJ1-1): DVKVTQSSRYLVKRTGEKVFLECVQDMDHENMFWYRQDPGLGLRLIYFSYDVKMKEKGDIPEGYSVSREKKERFSLILESASTNQTSMYLCASSARGGGANTEAFFGQGTRLTVV.

V gene TRBV7-2 combines with J gene TRBJ2-7; weak D call: TRBD1 (5 bases). The CDR3 is 14 residues long. Germline values: CDR1 SGHTA, CDR2 FQGNSA. Trimming removed 1 base from V and 6 bases from J, with 13 bases in between. DNA for the CDR3: TGTGCCAGCAGCTTAGATTCAGGGCCGGGCGAGCAGTACGTC. Its translation is CASSLDSGPGEQYV.

The V call is TRBV7-8, the J call TRBJ1-4; 7 bases match TRBD1. Unmatched junction bases numbered 18, after V lost 3 bases and J lost 14 bases. Germline lookup yields CDR1 SGHVS and CDR2 FQNEAQ. The CDR3 length is 16 residues. The CDR3 sequence is CASSFLQGPEFGALFF. The CDR3 region has the DNA TGTGCCAGCAGCTTCCTACAGGGGCCCGAGTTTGGGGCGCTGTTTTTT.

The rearrangement joins TRBV28 to TRBJ2-4; D is perhaps TRBD1 or TRBD2 (6 bases each). V lost 6 bases and J 15 bases, leaving 21 bases between the germline ends. The germline V gene encodes CDR1 MDHEN and CDR2 SYDVKM. The CDR3 is made up of 13 amino acids. CDR3 DNA: TGTGCCAGCAGAATGCGAGGAGGGGGAGAGCGGTACTTC. Translation gives CASRMRGGGERYF.

V usage is TRBV6-5 and J usage is TRBJ1-1; TRBD1 matches at 7 bases. The CDR3 length is 15 residues. Germline V gene sequence: CDR1 MNHEY, CDR2 SVGAGI. Trimming at V came to 4 bases and at J to 5 bases, leaving 10 bases not matched to a gene. The CDR3 DNA reads TGTGCCAGCAGTTCCGACGACAGGGAATGGACTGAAGCTTTCTTT. This codes for CASSSDDREWTEAFF.

The genes are TRBV2 and TRBJ1-1; 9 nucleotides line up with TRBD1. Germline CDR1 is SNHLY and CDR2 is FYNNEI. This CDR3 is built from 15 residues. J lost 0 bases, V lost 6 bases, and 5 bases had no gene match. The DNA for the CDR3 is TGTGCCAGCAGCGGGACAGGGCCGATGAACACTGAAGCTTTCTTT. The encoded protein is CASSGTGPMNTEAFF.

This clonotype was observed a handful of times. This chain uses TRBV7-8 with TRBJ2-5; the match to TRBD1 covers 9 bases. J lost 2 bases, V lost 5 bases, and 9 bases had no gene match. This CDR3 has 16 amino acids. In germline, CDR1 is SGHVS, CDR2 FQNEAQ. The CDR3 nucleotides read TGTGCCAGCAGCCCAGACCGGGACAGGGAACAAGAGACCCAGTACTTC. Its protein product is CASSPDRDREQETQYF.

This clonotype was detected a few times. The chain joins TRBV14 to TRBJ1-1; maybe TRBD1 (6 bases). CDR3 size: 16 residues. V dropped 0 bases and J dropped 10 bases, with 21 bases sitting between them. The germline CDR1 and CDR2 sequences are SGHDN and FVKESK. CDR3 loop: CASSQDDMEGEEGAFF. CDR3 nucleotides: TGTGCCAGCAGCCAAGACGATATGGAGGGGGAGGAGGGAGCTTTCTTT.

Written as DNA, the CDR3 is TGTGCCAGCAGTTACCTCACAGGTAATCAGCCCCAGCATTTT. Encoded protein: CASSYLTGNQPQHF. The chain is built from TRBV6-2 or TRBV6-3 and TRBJ1-5; D perhaps matches TRBD1 (5 bases). This CDR3 has 14 amino acids. Germline V gene sequence: CDR1 MNHEY, CDR2 SVGEGT. Between the trimmed V and J ends, which lost 2 bases and 4 bases, there was a span of 9 bases.

This clonotype showed up many times. V usage is TRBV28 and J usage is TRBJ2-7, with a tentative D call TRBD1 (6 bases). The CDR3 runs 14 residues. Per germline, CDR1 MDHEN and CDR2 SYDVKM. Trimming left V 8 bases short and J 2 bases short, with 16 bases between. The CDR3 bases are TGTGCCAGCCCCGGGCAGGGGATCACCTACGAGCAGTACTTC. It specifies CASPGQGITYEQYF.

J is TRBJ1-4 and V is TRBV20-1; 8 nucleotides line up with TRBD1. Per germline, CDR1 DFQATT and CDR2 SNEGSKA (reference sequence). The CDR3 is 12 amino acids. The CDR3 DNA sequence: TGCAGCGCGGGACAGGCGAATGAAAAACTGTTTTTT. Residues: CSAGQANEKLFF.

The gene calls are TRBV9 and TRBJ2-5; TRBD2 matches 15 bases. The CDR3 covers 16 residues. Germline CDR1 SGDLS, CDR2 YYNGEE. J gave up 5 bases and V 2 bases, and 4 bases lay outside the gene matches. The DNA for the CDR3 is TGTGCCAGCAGCGTTGGGACTAGCGGGGGGATGGAGACCCAGTACTTC. This sequence encodes CASSVGTSGGMETQYF.

The chain employs TRBV12-3 or TRBV12-4 and TRBJ1-5; TRBD1 might be the D (5 bases). V was clipped by 7 bases and J by 4 bases, with 11 bases between them. CDR3 length equals 13 residues. The CDR3 sequence is CASMLGRNQPQHF. As DNA, the CDR3 is TGTGCCAGCATGTTGGGGCGTAATCAGCCCCAGCATTTT.

The table lists this clonotype with a count of one. The gene calls are TRBV6-5 and TRBJ2-5; 7 nucleotides match TRBD2. CDR3 length: 15 residues. V gave up 0 bases and J gave up 4 bases; unmatched junction bases: 5. Per germline, CDR1 MNHEY and CDR2 SVGAGI. The CDR3 spells CASSYSVRGTETQYF. The CDR3 DNA sequence: TGTGCCAGCAGTTACTCTGTGCGGGGGACAGAGACCCAGTACTTC.

V gene TRBV2 combines with J gene TRBJ2-3, with 8 bases lining up with TRBD2. The CDR3 runs 16 residues. V lost 7 bases, J lost 3 bases, and 12 bases stayed unmatched. Germline loops: CDR1 SNHLY, CDR2 FYNNEI. This CDR3 is CASIQASGRWTDTQYF. DNA for the CDR3: TGTGCCAGCATTCAGGCGAGCGGGAGATGGACAGATACGCAGTATTTT.

The rearrangement links TRBV29-1 to TRBJ2-5; tentatively, D is TRBD1 (5 bases). Gene TRBJ2-7 matches the end of the DNA better, so the J call may be wrong. The CDR3 loop spans 15 amino acids. Germline CDR1 is SQVTM and CDR2 is ANQGSEA. In DNA, the CDR3 is TGCAGCGTTGTAGGGCCAGGGCGTACCACCTACGAGCAGTACTTC. Translated: CSVVGPGRTTYEQYF.

This rearrangement joins TRBV5-5 to TRBJ2-5; 8 bases match TRBD1. V lost 4 bases and J lost 3; bases outside the gene matches: 5. Per the germline V gene, CDR1 is SGHKS and CDR2 is YYEKEE (reference sequence). The CDR3 runs to 14 residues. This CDR3 is CASSRQGTEETQYF. In DNA form, the CDR3 reads TGTGCCAGCAGCAGACAGGGGACGGAAGAGACCCAGTACTTC.

The genes are TRBV4-3 and TRBJ1-1; unclear D gene. The CDR3 has 13 amino acids. CDR1 LGHNA and CDR2 YSLEER come from the germline V gene. V was shortened by 3 bases and J by 7 bases, with 12 bases between the two germline ends. The CDR3 here is CASSQRTGYEAFF. For the CDR3, the DNA is TGCGCCAGCAGCCAGCGGACCGGATATGAAGCTTTCTTT.

This chain links TRBV29-1 with TRBJ1-1, with D possibly matching TRBD1 (5 bases). This CDR3 contains 15 residues. Germline V gene sequence: CDR1 SQVTM, CDR2 ANQGSEA. V was trimmed by 7 bases and J by 0 bases, leaving 18 bases between them. CDR3 nucleotide sequence: TGCAGCGGGTACATCGACCCGGGGGTGAACACTGAAGCTTTCTTT. Its protein product is CSGYIDPGVNTEAFF.

This clonotype has at least ten counts. The V and J genes are TRBV6-2 or TRBV6-3 and TRBJ2-6; TRBD1 is a possible D gene (5 bases). The CDR3 has 17 amino acids. V shed 7 bases and J shed 3 bases, with 19 bases lying between them. Germline V gene lookup returns CDR1 MNHEY and CDR2 SVGEGT. The CDR3 DNA reads TGTGCCAGCACCTTCGACAGCCAGATCCTTGGGGCCAACGTCCTGACTTTC. Its translation: CASTFDSQILGANVLTF.

This clonotype was counted a few times. The J gene is TRBJ2-1, the V gene TRBV20-1; D tentatively reads TRBD1 or TRBD2 (5 bases each). Judging by the DNA end, TRBJ2-5 fits better; the J call may be wrong. The V gene's germline CDR1 is DFQATT and CDR2 SNEGSKA (reference sequence). The CDR3 is 13 amino acids. The DNA for the CDR3 is TGCAGTGGTCCAGTCGGGGCTAGGGAGACCCAGTACTTC. Translation gives CSGPVGARETQYF.

This clonotype has just a few counts. The CDR3 loop reads CAITSTALNTEAFF. Here the CDR3 DNA reads TGTGCCATCACCTCGACAGCCCTGAACACTGAAGCTTTCTTT. The chain joins TRBV10-3 to TRBJ1-1; D is perhaps TRBD1 (5 bases). This CDR3 is built from 14 residues. Germline assignment: CDR1 ENHRY and CDR2 SYGVKD. V was clipped by 7 bases and J by 0 bases, with 12 bases between them.

The V call is TRBV7-6, the J call TRBJ2-2; D possibly corresponds to TRBD1 (6 bases). The V end was cut by 4 bases, the J end by 8 bases, with 14 bases between. The CDR3 has 14 amino acids. CDR1 and CDR2 from the germline V gene are SGHVS and FNYEAQ. This CDR3 reads CASSSAQGRGELFF. The CDR3 DNA follows: TGTGCCAGCAGCTCAGCACAGGGTCGAGGGGAGCTGTTTTTT.

The chain employs TRBV20-1 and TRBJ2-3, with D unresolved. CDR1 and CDR2 (germline): DFQATT, SNEGSKA (reference sequence). V lost 4 bases, J lost 0 bases, and 11 bases lay in between. The CDR3 spans 14 residues. This chain's CDR3 is CSATIITSTDTQYF. The CDR3 DNA follows: TGCAGTGCTACTATCATAACTAGCACAGATACGCAGTATTTT.